The source of this TCR beta chain is a study of OX40 agonist ivuxolimab in advanced cancers. The junction had 6 bases not matched to a gene; V was cut back by 3 bases and J by 5 bases. This CDR3 has 14 amino acids. The V gene's germline CDR1 is MNHEY and CDR2 SVGAGI. Generated by immunoSEQ multiplex PCR, the TCRdb table keeps only in-frame clones and is missing some. This sample has 60,000 to 100,000 clones, with over 80% found just once. The sequence derives from an adult with an advanced solid tumor such as melanoma, head and neck, liver or kidney cancer. This specimen consisted of CD4+ or CD8+ T cells sorted from blood, obtained in a trial of the OX40 agonist ivuxolimab. The chain employs TRBV6-5 and TRBJ1-1; 7 bases align to TRBD1. The CDR3 nucleotides read TGTGCCAGCAGTTATTCAGGGGGGTCGACTGAAGCTTTCTTT. This translates into CASSYSGGSTEAFF.